The rows below give T cell receptor beta chains drawn from one sample of a study of T-cell reconstitution after alpha-beta-depleted transplantation in children. Each CDR3 protein is one row after TCRdb ran MiXCR on the PCR reads. The sample has 450,000 to 500,000 distinct CDR3 sequences; about an eighth are singletons. This specimen consisted of PBMCs from the stem cell graft donor, obtained from the stem cell graft. These receptors all stem from a human donor who donated a stem cell graft to a child with combined immunodeficiency. Each CDR3 is given with its conserved first and last residue. Each record gives: clone size, J gene, CDR3 length, V gene, D gene, CDR3 protein, CDR3 DNA. A D gene is named only where the DNA matches it firmly. Clone size is not always given. Where it is, it says once, few, many or a class for expanded clones.

many TRBJ2-5 14 TRBV6-5 NA CASSYDPQWETQYF TGTGCCAGCAGTTACGACCCTCAATGGGAGACCCAGTACTTC
NA TRBJ2-3 16 TRBV7-9 TRBD2 CASSLTGGAGTDTQYF TGTGCCAGCAGCTTAACCGGGGGGGCCGGCACAGATACGCAGTATTTT
NA TRBJ2-7 17 TRBV5-1 NA CASSLALTGTASYEQYF TGCGCCAGCAGCTTGGCCCTAACCGGGACGGCCTCCTACGAGCAGTACTTC
few TRBJ2-2 16 TRBV9 NA CASSVGQSPNTGELFF TGTGCCAGCAGCGTAGGCCAGAGCCCGAACACCGGGGAGCTGTTTTTT
few TRBJ2-2 13 TRBV29-1 NA CSVVYSNTGELFF TGCAGCGTTGTATACTCGAACACCGGGGAGCTGTTTTTT
few TRBJ1-1 13 TRBV12-3/TRBV12-4 NA CASSWGGLAEAFF TGTGCCAGCAGTTGGGGGGGGCTCGCTGAAGCTTTCTTT
NA TRBJ1-5 15 TRBV6-5 NA CASSYSLGGRQPQHF TGTGCCAGCAGTTACTCGTTGGGGGGGCGTCAGCCCCAGCATTTT
NA TRBJ2-1 16 TRBV7-8 NA CASSLSSWDGNNEQFF TGTGCCAGCAGCTTATCCTCCTGGGACGGGAACAATGAGCAGTTCTTC
many TRBJ2-1 16 TRBV7-9 TRBD1 CASSPTQGISYNEQFF TGTGCCAGCAGCCCGACACAGGGGATCAGCTACAATGAGCAGTTCTTC
NA TRBJ2-1 16 TRBV6-5 TRBD2 CASSYSRLAGDNEQFF TGTGCCAGCAGTTACTCCCGACTAGCGGGAGATAATGAGCAGTTCTTC
many TRBJ2-1 14 TRBV27 TRBD1 CASKGTGALNEQFF TGTGCCAGCAAGGGGACAGGGGCTTTAAATGAGCAGTTCTTC
many TRBJ1-1 14 TRBV10-3 TRBD1 CAISPDRGGTEAFF TGTGCCATCAGCCCGGACAGGGGTGGCACTGAAGCTTTCTTT
many TRBJ1-1 15 TRBV9 TRBD1 CASSASGQGNTEAFF TGTGCCAGCAGCGCCTCGGGACAGGGGAACACTGAAGCTTTCTTT
many TRBJ2-1 15 TRBV10-3 NA CAIEPGSTGGNEQFF TGTGCCATCGAACCGGGATCCACAGGAGGGAATGAGCAGTTCTTC
NA TRBJ1-1 13 TRBV27 NA CASSPPRRTEAFF TGTGCCAGCAGTCCCCCGCGGAGAACTGAAGCTTTCTTT
few TRBJ2-7 16 TRBV27 TRBD1 CASSPRTGGPSYEQYF TGTGCCAGCAGTCCAAGAACAGGGGGGCCGTCCTACGAGCAGTACTTC
few TRBJ2-1 19 TRBV3-1 TRBD2 CASSQTGIGGLAGINEQFF TGTGCCAGCAGTCAAACCGGGATAGGGGGACTAGCGGGAATTAATGAGCAGTTCTTC